This T cell receptor beta chain stems from a study of cytomegalovirus exposure and HLA in healthy donors. Points from the study as a whole: Cytomegalovirus association was assigned to over 150 TCR beta chains. In an earlier analysis, productive rearrangement rates for most beta V segments clustered near 87% or 30%. One variant, a missense change in DCLRE1C, was linked in a later analysis to TCR beta V- and J-gene trimming. A later analysis revealed that TCR association rates differed between HLA loci, peaking at DRB1 and bottoming out at HLA-C.

Regarding this clone: What it binds is unknown.

V was shortened by 5 bases and J by 8 bases, with 6 bases between the two germline ends. CDR3 length: 10 residues. Germline CDR1 MNHGY, CDR2 SAAAGT. PCR involved 60 Vbeta and 13 Jbeta primers. Produced via immunoSEQ multiplex PCR; TCRdb's table is partial and in-frame only. The table gives 45,000 to 60,000 clones; the top ten clones make up roughly 17% of it. Sequencing was carried out using PBMCs. This clonotype originated in a male donor in good health and CMV-seronegative. V usage is TRBV6-8 and J usage is TRBJ1-2; D is unclear. For the CDR3, the DNA is TGTGCCAGCAGTGGCAAGGGCTACACCTTC. Amino acids: CASSGKGYTF.